Listed here is a single TCR beta chain. These data belong to a study of control samples from healthy donors and cancer patients. The CDR3 extends over 13 amino acids. The germline V gene has CDR1 LNHDA and CDR2 SQIVND (reference sequence). The V gene end was trimmed by 4 bases and the J gene end by 9 bases; junction bases not matched to a gene: 6. Assay: immunoSEQ multiplex PCR; the TCRdb copy retains only in-frame clones and omits some. Of about 130,000 clones in the sample, over 80% were seen once. This chain uses TRBV19 with TRBJ2-1, with TRBD1 matching over 7 bases. This clonotype was sampled from a woman between 50 and 59 years old in good health. Sequenced material: blood. The chain's CDR3 is CASSSTGAGEQFF. The CDR3 DNA sequence: TGTGCCAGTAGTAGTACAGGGGCGGGTGAGCAGTTCTTC.